Below are 30 T cell receptor beta chains sequenced from a single sample in a study of blood T cell repertoires in COVID-19. This table comes from immunoSEQ multiplex PCR, and its TCRdb copy is limited to in-frame clones, with some not included. The table includes 310,000 or so clones, 80% to 95% detected once. Sequencing used PBMCs or T cells enriched from blood (not recorded which). The source is a woman aged 25 to 39 who had recovered from COVID-19.

The chain employs TRBV11-2 and TRBJ1-2, with D unresolved. From germline, CDR1 is SGHAT and CDR2 FQNNGV. Trimming took off 3 bases at V and 0 bases at J, with 5 bases between the two ends. This CDR3 spans 13 amino acids. CDR3 DNA sequence: TGTGCCAGCAGCTTCGGGTCTAACTATGGCTACACCTTC. It specifies CASSFGSNYGYTF.

The rearrangement uses TRBV15 and TRBJ1-4; 7 nucleotides match TRBD1. V lost 2 bases and J lost 4; bases outside the gene matches: 7. The CDR3 totals 16 residues. Germline CDR1 reads LNHNV; CDR2 reads YYDKDF (reference sequence). DNA of the CDR3: TGTGCCACCAGCAGATATTGGACAGGCGGTAATGAAAAACTGTTTTTT. It yields the protein CATSRYWTGGNEKLFF. The variable domain in full, with the rest retrieved from reference TRBV15 and TRBJ1-4, is DAMVIQNPRYQVTQFGKPVTLSCSQTLNHNVMYWYQQKSSQAPKLLFHYYDKDFNNEADTPDNFQSRRPNTSFCFLDIRSPGLGDTAMYLCATSRYWTGGNEKLFFGSGTQLSVL.

The chain employs TRBV28 and TRBJ2-7; 9 positions match TRBD1. Trimming removed 1 base from V and 3 bases from J; junction bases left unmatched: 4. The CDR3 extends over 15 amino acids. Germline V gene data show CDR1 as MDHEN and CDR2 as SYDVKM. DNA for the CDR3: TGTGCCAGCAGTTTATTGGGGACAGGGTACTACGAGCAGTACTTC. This codes for CASSLLGTGYYEQYF.

The genes are TRBV5-1 and TRBJ2-2; D ambiguous. This CDR3 comprises 14 residues. Germline V gene sequence: CDR1 SGHRS, CDR2 YFSETQ. Between the trimmed V and J ends, which lost 0 bases and 6 bases, there was a span of 9 bases. This CDR3 reads CASSLGSSAGELFF. The DNA for the CDR3 is TGCGCCAGCAGCTTGGGTTCTAGTGCCGGGGAGCTGTTTTTT.

The chain recombines TRBV24-1 with TRBJ2-1, with D possibly matching TRBD1 (6 bases). This CDR3 has 13 residues. V shed 2 bases and J shed 7 bases, with 8 bases lying between them. From germline, CDR1 is KGHDR and CDR2 SFDVKD. CDR3 coding DNA: TGTGCCACCAGTGATTACACAGGGAATGAGCAGTTCTTC. Translated: CATSDYTGNEQFF.

V and J are TRBV7-2 and TRBJ2-1; TRBD2 matches at 10 bases. V lost 5 bases, J lost 7 bases, and 14 bases stayed unmatched. The germline CDR1 and CDR2 sequences are SGHTA and FQGNSA. The CDR3 is made up of 17 amino acids. The CDR3 is CASSPRGTSGISNEQFF. The CDR3 DNA is TGTGCCAGCAGCCCACGGGGCACTAGCGGGATTAGTAATGAGCAGTTCTTC.

The chain couples TRBV7-2 to TRBJ2-5; D gene unclear. With 4 bases removed from V and 5 bases from J, the gap between germline ends came to 11 bases. CDR1 and CDR2 (germline): SGHTA, FQGNSA. There are 13 residues in the CDR3. In DNA form, the CDR3 reads TGTGCCAGCAGCTCATCCGGTTTGGAGACCCAGTACTTC. Amino acids: CASSSSGLETQYF.

The V gene is TRBV3-1 (or the pseudogene TRBV3-2), the J gene TRBJ1-6; 8 nucleotides line up with TRBD1. The CDR3 is 16 residues long. The V gene's germline CDR1 is LGHDT and CDR2 YNNKEL (reference sequence). The V and J ends lost 2 bases and 7 bases, in that order; junction bases with no gene match: 7. CDR3 sequence: CASSQLAGGTNSPLHF. Here the CDR3 DNA reads TGTGCCAGCAGCCAATTGGCAGGGGGCACAAATTCACCCCTCCACTTT.

This chain uses TRBV11-1 with TRBJ1-6; D might be TRBD1 (6 bases). This CDR3 comprises 15 residues. Germline-derived CDR1 and CDR2 are SGHAT and FQDESV (reference sequence). With 3 bases removed from V and 8 bases from J, the gap between germline ends came to 14 bases. The CDR3 DNA follows: TGTGCCAGCAGCTTGGGATCAGGGGACCATTCACCCCTCCACTTT. Its protein is CASSLGSGDHSPLHF. The full variable domain, rest sourced from reference TRBV11-1 and TRBJ1-6, is EAEVAQSPRYKITEKSQAVAFWCDPISGHATLYWYRQILGQGPELLVQFQDESVVDDSQLPKDRFSAERLKGVDSTLKIQPAELGDSAMYLCASSLGSGDHSPLHFGNGTRLTVT.

This chain's CDR3 is CAWSLGQGMTEAFF. The CDR3 coding sequence is TGTGCCTGGAGCCTAGGACAGGGGATGACTGAAGCTTTCTTT. V and J are TRBV30 and TRBJ1-1; 9 bases align to TRBD1. The ends lost 3 bases at V and 5 bases at J; junction bases unmatched: 7. The length of the CDR3 is 14 residues. In germline, CDR1 is GTSNPN, CDR2 SVGIG (reference sequence).

The chain recombines TRBV5-1 with TRBJ1-6, with 7 bases matching TRBD1. Per germline, CDR1 SGHRS and CDR2 YFSETQ. J gave up 6 bases and V 0 bases, and 9 bases lay outside the gene matches. This CDR3 region has 17 residues. CDR3 loop: CASSLGVTGPFNSPLHF. In DNA form, the CDR3 reads TGCGCCAGCAGCTTGGGGGTGACAGGGCCTTTTAATTCACCCCTCCACTTT.

The chain couples TRBV3-1 (or the pseudogene TRBV3-2) to TRBJ1-3, with D tentatively TRBD1 (5 bases). Germline V gene lookup returns CDR1 LGHDT and CDR2 YNNKEL (reference sequence). The length of the CDR3 is 18 residues. V lost 0 bases, J lost 0 bases, and 15 bases lay in between. Written as DNA, the CDR3 is TGTGCCAGCAGCCAAGACCAGGGAGGCTTGGCCTCTGGAAACACCATATATTTT. This sequence encodes CASSQDQGGLASGNTIYF.

This sequence joins TRBV30 and TRBJ1-5; D unclear. This CDR3 is built from 13 residues. CDR1 is GTSNPN and CDR2 is SVGIG in the germline V gene (reference sequence). The V gene lost 2 bases and the J gene lost 2 bases, with 7 bases spanning the gap. The DNA for the CDR3 is TGTGCCTGGAGTAGGGAGGGCAATCAGCCCCAGCATTTT. Its protein is CAWSREGNQPQHF.

This chain uses TRBV29-1 with TRBJ1-2, with TRBD1 matching over 9 bases. CDR3 length equals 13 residues. Germline V lookup: CDR1 SQVTM, CDR2 ANQGSEA. V trimming: 3 bases; J trimming: 8 bases; junction bases outside the gene matches: 7. DNA of the CDR3: TGCAGCGTTGATTTTGGGACAGGGAAAGGCTACACCTTC. Translating it yields CSVDFGTGKGYTF.

V and J are TRBV10-2 and TRBJ2-5, with D maybe TRBD2 (6 bases). The ends were cut back, 6 bases at V and 1 base at J, with 15 bases in the middle. This CDR3 has 15 amino acids. Per germline, CDR1 WSHSY and CDR2 SAAADI. This CDR3 reads CASRSGQGFQETQYF. CDR3 nucleotides: TGCGCCAGCAGAAGCGGGCAGGGTTTCCAAGAGACCCAGTACTTC.

This clone was picked up one time. This rearrangement joins TRBV29-1 to TRBJ2-5; D unclear. The CDR3 extends over 13 amino acids. The V gene lost 2 bases and the J gene lost 5 bases, with 12 bases spanning the gap. Germline V lookup: CDR1 SQVTM, CDR2 ANQGSEA. Here the CDR3 DNA reads TGCAGCGTTGAATTCGTCTTGGAGGAGACCCAGTACTTC. Translated, it gives CSVEFVLEETQYF.

V gene TRBV7-8 combines with J gene TRBJ2-5; TRBD2 matches 12 bases. This CDR3 comprises 16 residues. V was clipped by 1 base and J by 3 bases; unmatched bases: 3. From germline, CDR1 is SGHVS and CDR2 FQNEAQ. The CDR3 DNA sequence: TGTGCCAGCAGCTTAGTTCTAGCGGGAGGGGAAGAGACCCAGTACTTC. Translated: CASSLVLAGGEETQYF. Together with reference TRBV7-8 and TRBJ2-5, the CDR3 gives the full variable domain: GAGVSQSPRYKVAKRGQDVALRCDPISGHVSLFWYQQALGQGPEFLTYFQNEAQLDKSGLPSDRFFAERPEGSVSTLKIQRTQQEDSAVYLCASSLVLAGGEETQYFGPGTRLLVL.

This chain joins TRBV19 and TRBJ2-1, with D maybe TRBD2 (6 bases). Germline-derived CDR1 and CDR2 are LNHDA and SQIVND (reference sequence). V was trimmed by 4 bases and J by 8 bases, leaving 21 bases between them. This CDR3 has 16 amino acids. The CDR3 nucleotides read TGTGCCAGTAGTACCCTCGGGTTGGTAGCGGTCCATGAGCAGTTCTTC. Its translation: CASSTLGLVAVHEQFF.

The gene calls are TRBV28 and TRBJ2-7, with D possibly TRBD2 on 6 matching bases. V lost 0 bases, J lost 3 bases, and 15 bases lay in between. CDR3 length: 16 amino acids. Germline V gene lookup returns CDR1 MDHEN and CDR2 SYDVKM. This CDR3 is CASSLWETGGGYEQYF. The CDR3 bases are TGTGCCAGCAGTTTATGGGAAACTGGGGGAGGCTACGAGCAGTACTTC.

J is TRBJ1-6 and V is TRBV10-3; D is unresolved. Per the germline V gene, CDR1 is ENHRY and CDR2 is SYGVKD. Trimming took off 6 bases at V and 8 bases at J, with 8 bases between the two ends. This CDR3 has 12 amino acids. Here the CDR3 reads CAIRDGDSPLHF. DNA of the CDR3: TGTGCCATCAGGGACGGGGATTCACCCCTCCACTTT.

This rearrangement joins TRBV7-8 to TRBJ2-7; D is unresolved. Germline V gene data show CDR1 as SGHVS and CDR2 as FQNEAQ. V was cut by 4 bases and J by 2 bases, with 12 bases left in between. The CDR3 has 14 residues. CDR3 coding DNA: TGTGCCAGCAGCTCCCTCCTCGGAGCCTACGAGCAGTACTTC. It is translated as CASSSLLGAYEQYF. The full variable domain, rest sourced from reference TRBV7-8 and TRBJ2-7, is GAGVSQSPRYKVAKRGQDVALRCDPISGHVSLFWYQQALGQGPEFLTYFQNEAQLDKSGLPSDRFFAERPEGSVSTLKIQRTQQEDSAVYLCASSSLLGAYEQYFGPGTRLTVT.

The CDR3 loop reads CATSDQQGSSYNEQFF. In DNA form, the CDR3 reads TGTGCCACCAGTGATCAACAGGGGAGCTCCTACAATGAGCAGTTCTTC. V usage is TRBV24-1 and J usage is TRBJ2-1, with TRBD1 identical over 7 bases. The V gene's germline CDR1 is KGHDR and CDR2 SFDVKD. After removal of 3 bases from V and 0 bases from J, the junction contained 4 bases not matched to a gene. The length of the CDR3 is 16 residues.

CDR3 sequence (DNA): TGTGCCAGAAGCTTTAAAGACTTCTTGGATGACTACGAGCAGTACTTC. This codes for CARSFKDFLDDYEQYF. V and J are TRBV7-5 and TRBJ2-7; the DNA was not compared with TRBD2, the D call given in the table. TRBV7-5 is described as a pseudogene. There are 16 residues in the CDR3.

The chain is built from TRBV13 and TRBJ1-2; 7 positions match TRBD1. Germline values: CDR1 PRHDT, CDR2 FYEKMQ (reference sequence). With 1 base clipped from V and 8 bases from J, the junction kept 13 bases outside the gene matches. This CDR3 is 16 amino acids long. CDR3 in amino acids: CASSLEDDRVEQGYTF. CDR3 DNA sequence: TGTGCCAGCAGCTTAGAGGATGACAGGGTGGAGCAAGGCTACACCTTC. Full variable domain (outside the CDR3, taken from reference TRBV13 and TRBJ1-2): AAGVIQSPRHLIKEKRETATLKCYPIPRHDTVYWYQQGPGQDPQFLISFYEKMQSDKGSIPDRFSAQQFSDYHSELNMSSLELGDSALYFCASSLEDDRVEQGYTFGSGTRLTVV.

This clone was seen a few times. At one boundary the junction diverges from the germline segment, which might be a read error. This chain links TRBV7-7 with TRBJ2-3; 12 bases line up with TRBD2. The CDR3 has 15 amino acids. From germline, CDR1 is SSHAT and CDR2 FNYEAQ (reference sequence). The CDR3 loop is CASSTGTSGTDTQYF. The CDR3 DNA reads as TGTGCTAGCAGCACGGGGACTAGCGGGACAGATACGCAGTATTTT. Together with reference TRBV7-7 and TRBJ2-3, the CDR3 gives the full variable domain: GAGVSQSPRYKVTKRGQDVTLRCDPISSHATLYWYQQALGQGPEFLTYFNYEAQPDKSGLPSDRFSAERPEGSISTLTIQRTEQRDSAMYRCASSTGTSGTDTQYFGPGTRLTVL.

Turning to this clone: One junction end disagrees with the germline gene, perhaps due to a read error. This chain uses TRBV28 with TRBJ1-5, with D tentatively TRBD1 (6 bases). CDR1 is MDHEN and CDR2 is SYDVKM in the germline V gene. This CDR3 has 11 amino acids. CDR3 DNA: TGTGCCAGCAGTCAAGCCACAGGGTCACGTTTT. This encodes CASSQATGSRF.

The chain combines TRBV29-1 with TRBJ2-7; 7 bases align to TRBD2. Germline CDR1 reads SQVTM; CDR2 reads ANQGSEA. The CDR3 runs 17 residues. Trimming at V came to 2 bases and at J to 2 bases, leaving 15 bases not matched to a gene. CDR3 residues: CSVEPKSGTTYTYEQYF. CDR3 sequence (DNA): TGCAGCGTTGAACCTAAAAGCGGGACTACCTACACCTACGAGCAGTACTTC.

This sequence joins TRBV24-1 and TRBJ2-7; tentative D call: TRBD1 (5 bases). V was clipped by 6 bases and J by 1 base, with 9 bases between them. CDR1 and CDR2 from the germline V gene are KGHDR and SFDVKD. The length of the CDR3 is 13 residues. The CDR3 DNA follows: TGTGCCACCAGTCCAGGGTCGTCCTACGAGCAGTACTTC. Its translation is CATSPGSSYEQYF.

V usage is TRBV6-1 and J usage is TRBJ1-5; possibly TRBD1 for D (5 bases). Trimming left V 2 bases short and J 1 base short, with 12 bases between. Germline V CDR1 and CDR2: MNHNS, SASEGT. The CDR3 has 16 amino acids. CDR3 nucleotide sequence: TGTGCCAGCAGTGAACTCAGGGTCGGAAGCAATCAGCCCCAGCATTTT. Translating gives CASSELRVGSNQPQHF.

The V gene is TRBV3-1 (or the pseudogene TRBV3-2), the J gene TRBJ1-1; 8 bases are shared with TRBD1. Germline V gene data show CDR1 as LGHDT and CDR2 as YNNKEL (reference sequence). This CDR3 is built from 15 residues. With 6 bases clipped from V and 5 bases from J, the junction kept 11 bases outside the gene matches. CDR3 amino acids: CASSQTGQGGTEAFF. The CDR3 DNA reads as TGTGCCAGCAGTCAGACCGGACAGGGTGGGACTGAAGCTTTCTTT.